The rows below give T cell receptor beta chains drawn from one sample of a study of blood T cell repertoires in COVID-19. Assay used: immunoSEQ multiplex PCR; TCRdb lists only in-frame clones, some missing. The top ten clones hold approximately 29% of a sample with 70,000 to 90,000 clones, 88% of them seen once. Sequencing used peripheral blood. The receptor source for this set is a man between 50 and 59 years old with acute or convalescent COVID-19. Each CDR3 is given with its conserved first and last residue. The D gene is left open where the match is weak. Size tells how often a clone was seen (once, few, many) or the class of an expanded clone, and some rows leave it out.

TRBJ1-1	-	TRBV3-1/TRBV3-2	TRBD1	TGTGCCAGCAGCCAAGGACAGGGATCGGTCACTGAAGCTTTCTTT	CASSQGQGSVTEAFF
TRBJ1-5	-	TRBV6-2/TRBV6-3	-	TGTGCCAGCAGTTACTCCACGTTCGGTCAGCCCCAGCATTTT	CASSYSTFGQPQHF
TRBJ1-2	-	TRBV24-1	-	TGTGCCACCAGTGACCGCCACAGAGATGGCTACACCTTC	CATSDRHRDGYTF
TRBJ1-2	-	TRBV7-3	-	TGTGCCAGCAGCCCTGGGCCAGGGCATGGCTACACCTTC	CASSPGPGHGYTF
TRBJ2-3	-	TRBV4-2	TRBD2	TGTGCCAGCAGAGGGAGCGGGGAATTGGATACGCAGTATTTT	CASRGSGELDTQYF
TRBJ2-7	-	TRBV27	-	TGTGCCAGCAGTTCCAAGGGGGGGAATTGGGGCGAGCAGTACTTC	CASSSKGGNWGEQYF
TRBJ2-7	-	TRBV2	TRBD1	TGTGCTACCACCACCGGGACAGGGGGCTGGCAGTACTTC	CATTTGTGGWQYF
TRBJ1-2	-	TRBV3-1/TRBV3-2	TRBD1	TGTGCCAGCAGCCCCGGGACAGGTTTGGGCTACACCTTC	CASSPGTGLGYTF
TRBJ2-1	-	TRBV5-3	TRBD2	TGTGCCAGAAGCACCGGAGGGGGACTAGTTCGTGTGGATGAGCAGTTCTTC	CARSTGGGLVRVDEQFF
TRBJ1-1	-	TRBV19	-	TGTGCCAGTAGTATAGAGCAGGGTTGGACTGAAGCTTTCTTT	CASSIEQGWTEAFF
TRBJ2-4	-	TRBV19	-	TGTGCCAGTAGTATAGAGGTTACGTTAAACGGCAAAAACATTCAGTACTTC	CASSIEVTLNGKNIQYF
TRBJ1-5	-	TRBV7-8	-	TGTGCCAGCAGCTTAATGGGGGGTCAGCCCCAGCATTTT	CASSLMGGQPQHF
TRBJ1-2	-	TRBV20-1	-	TGCAGTGCTAGTTCCGGGGATGGCTACACCTTC	CSASSGDGYTF
TRBJ1-2	-	TRBV19	TRBD1	TGTGCCAGTAGTATTCCAGGGGGAGTCTATGGCTACACCTTC	CASSIPGGVYGYTF
TRBJ2-3	-	TRBV14	-	TGTGCCAGCGGGATAGCGGCCCCGCGAGCGACGCAGTATTTT	CASGIAAPRATQYF
TRBJ1-5	few	TRBV2	TRBD1	TGTGCCAGCAGGGCCGGGACAGCTAATCAGCCCCAGCATTTT	CASRAGTANQPQHF
TRBJ1-5	-	TRBV19	-	TGTGCCAGTAGTATACAGGGCGGTCAGCCCCAGCATTTT	CASSIQGGQPQHF
TRBJ2-5	-	TRBV2	-	TGTGCCAGCAGTGATCGCATTTCCAACAAAGAGACCCAGTACTTC	CASSDRISNKETQYF
TRBJ1-4	-	TRBV4-1	-	TGCGCCAGCAGCCAAGATCGACTGCGTCCTAATGAAAAACTGTTTTTT	CASSQDRLRPNEKLFF
TRBJ2-7	-	TRBV11-2	TRBD2	TGTGCCAGCAGCTTAGAAGCGGGGAGCTCCTACGAGCAGTACTTC	CASSLEAGSSYEQYF
TRBJ1-1	-	TRBV21-1	-	TGTGCCAGCAGCAGGGACAGGGAAGCTTTCTTT	CASSRDREAFF
TRBJ2-7	once	TRBV6-1	-	TGTGCCAGCAGTGAAGGTTGGCAGTACGAGCAGTACTTC	CASSEGWQYEQYF
TRBJ1-1	-	TRBV6-5	-	TGTGCCAGCAGTTACTCCTCAAGCGGGGGGGACACTGAAGCTTTCTTT	CASSYSSSGGDTEAFF